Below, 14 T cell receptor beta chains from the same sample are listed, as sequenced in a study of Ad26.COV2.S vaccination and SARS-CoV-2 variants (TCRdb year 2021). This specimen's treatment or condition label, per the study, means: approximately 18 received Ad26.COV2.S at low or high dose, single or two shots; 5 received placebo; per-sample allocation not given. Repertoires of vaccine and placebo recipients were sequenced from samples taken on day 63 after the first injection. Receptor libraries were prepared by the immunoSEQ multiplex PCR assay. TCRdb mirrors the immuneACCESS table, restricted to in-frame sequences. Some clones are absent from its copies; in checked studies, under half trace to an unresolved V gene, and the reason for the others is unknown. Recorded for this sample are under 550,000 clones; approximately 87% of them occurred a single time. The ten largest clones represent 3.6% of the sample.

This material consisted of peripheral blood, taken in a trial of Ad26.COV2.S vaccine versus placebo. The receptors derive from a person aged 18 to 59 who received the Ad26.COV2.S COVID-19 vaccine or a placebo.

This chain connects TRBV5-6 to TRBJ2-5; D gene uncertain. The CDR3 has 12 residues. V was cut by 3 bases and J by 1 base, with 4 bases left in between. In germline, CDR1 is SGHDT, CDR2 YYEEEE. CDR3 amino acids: CASSYFQETQYF. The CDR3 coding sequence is TGTGCCAGCAGCTATTTCCAAGAGACCCAGTACTTC. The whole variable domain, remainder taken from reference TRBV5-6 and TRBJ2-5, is DAGVTQSPTHLIKTRGQQVTLRCSPKSGHDTVSWYQQALGQGPQFIFQYYEEEERQRGNFPDRFSGHQFPNYSSELNVNALLLGDSALYLCASSYFQETQYFGPGTRLLVL.

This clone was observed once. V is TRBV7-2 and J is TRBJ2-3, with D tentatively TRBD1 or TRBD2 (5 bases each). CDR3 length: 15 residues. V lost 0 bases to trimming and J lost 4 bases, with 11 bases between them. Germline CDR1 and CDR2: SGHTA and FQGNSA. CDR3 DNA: TGTGCCAGCAGCTTAGCCGGGACGCCCCCAGATACGCAGTATTTT. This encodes CASSLAGTPPDTQYF.

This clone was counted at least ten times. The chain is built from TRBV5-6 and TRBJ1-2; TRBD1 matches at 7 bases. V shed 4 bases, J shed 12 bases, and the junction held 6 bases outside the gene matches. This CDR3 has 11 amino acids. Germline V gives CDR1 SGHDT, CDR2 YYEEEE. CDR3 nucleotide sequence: TGTGCCAGCAGCGCTCAGACAGGGCACACCTTC. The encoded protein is CASSAQTGHTF.

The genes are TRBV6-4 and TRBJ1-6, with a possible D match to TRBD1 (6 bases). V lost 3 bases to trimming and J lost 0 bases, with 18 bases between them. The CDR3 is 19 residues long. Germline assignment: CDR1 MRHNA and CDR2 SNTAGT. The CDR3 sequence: CASSERVQGSSSYNSPLHF. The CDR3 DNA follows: TGTGCCAGCAGTGAAAGGGTCCAGGGGTCGAGCTCCTATAATTCACCCCTCCACTTT.

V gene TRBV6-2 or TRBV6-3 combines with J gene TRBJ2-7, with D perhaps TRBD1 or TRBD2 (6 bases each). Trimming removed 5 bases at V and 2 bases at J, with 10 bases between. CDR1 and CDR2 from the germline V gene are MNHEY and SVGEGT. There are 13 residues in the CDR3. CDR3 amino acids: CASSDRTTYEQYF. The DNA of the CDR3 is TGTGCCAGCAGTGACAGGACTACCTACGAGCAGTACTTC.

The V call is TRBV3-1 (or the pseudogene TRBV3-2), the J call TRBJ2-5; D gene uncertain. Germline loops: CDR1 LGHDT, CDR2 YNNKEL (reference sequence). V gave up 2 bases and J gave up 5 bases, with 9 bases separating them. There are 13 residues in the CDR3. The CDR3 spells CASSQFSSETQYF. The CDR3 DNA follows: TGTGCCAGCAGCCAATTCTCGAGCGAGACCCAGTACTTC.

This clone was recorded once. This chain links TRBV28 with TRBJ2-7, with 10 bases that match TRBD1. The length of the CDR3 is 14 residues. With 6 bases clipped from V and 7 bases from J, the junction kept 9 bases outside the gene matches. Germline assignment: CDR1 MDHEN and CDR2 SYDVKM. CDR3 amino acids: CASSLDRGLREQYF. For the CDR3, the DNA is TGTGCCAGCAGCCTTGACAGGGGGCTGCGGGAGCAGTACTTC.

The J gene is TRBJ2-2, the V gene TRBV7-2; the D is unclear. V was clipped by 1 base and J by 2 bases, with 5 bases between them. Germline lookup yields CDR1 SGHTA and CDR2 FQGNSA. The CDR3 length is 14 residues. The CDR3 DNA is TGTGCCAGCAGCTTAGACAGAAACACCGGGGAGCTGTTTTTT. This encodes CASSLDRNTGELFF.

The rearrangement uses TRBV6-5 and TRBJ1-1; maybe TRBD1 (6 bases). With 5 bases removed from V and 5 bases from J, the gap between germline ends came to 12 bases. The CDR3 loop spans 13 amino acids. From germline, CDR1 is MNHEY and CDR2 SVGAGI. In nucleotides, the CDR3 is TGTGCCAGCAGTACCATCCAGGGGACTGAAGCTTTCTTT. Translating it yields CASSTIQGTEAFF.

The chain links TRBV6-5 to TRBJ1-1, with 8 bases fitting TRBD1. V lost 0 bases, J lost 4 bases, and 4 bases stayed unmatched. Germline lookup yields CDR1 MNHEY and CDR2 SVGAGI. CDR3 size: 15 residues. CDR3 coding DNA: TGTGCCAGCAGTTACTCGGCAGGGGGCGTCACTGAAGCTTTCTTT. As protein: CASSYSAGGVTEAFF.

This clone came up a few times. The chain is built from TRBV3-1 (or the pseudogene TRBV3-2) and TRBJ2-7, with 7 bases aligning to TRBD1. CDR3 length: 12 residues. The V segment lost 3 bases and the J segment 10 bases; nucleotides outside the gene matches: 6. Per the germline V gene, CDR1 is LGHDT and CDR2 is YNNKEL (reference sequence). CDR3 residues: CASSHLDRDQYF. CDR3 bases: TGTGCCAGCAGCCACCTAGACAGGGATCAGTACTTC.

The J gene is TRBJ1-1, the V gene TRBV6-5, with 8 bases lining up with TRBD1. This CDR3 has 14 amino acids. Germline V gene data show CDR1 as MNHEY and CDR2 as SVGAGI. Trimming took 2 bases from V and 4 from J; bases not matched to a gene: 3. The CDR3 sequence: CASSYETGGTEAFF. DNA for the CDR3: TGTGCCAGCAGTTACGAAACAGGGGGCACTGAAGCTTTCTTT.

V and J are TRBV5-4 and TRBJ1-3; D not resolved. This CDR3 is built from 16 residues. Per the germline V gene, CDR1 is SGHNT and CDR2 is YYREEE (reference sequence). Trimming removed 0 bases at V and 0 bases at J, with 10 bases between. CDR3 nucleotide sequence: TGTGCCAGCAGCTTGGCGGAGGGTCCCTCTGGAAACACCATATATTTT. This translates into CASSLAEGPSGNTIYF.

CDR3: CASSRLGQGNNEQFF. The CDR3 DNA reads TGTGCCAGCAGCCGATTGGGACAGGGAAACAATGAGCAGTTCTTC. This chain links TRBV7-9 with TRBJ2-1; 9 nucleotides line up with TRBD1. The V gene end was trimmed by 5 bases and the J gene end by 5 bases; junction bases not matched to a gene: 7. Germline V lookup: CDR1 SEHNR, CDR2 FQNEAQ (reference sequence). CDR3 length equals 15 residues.